This entry is about one T cell receptor beta chain. The antigen remains undetermined. The data originate from a study of cytomegalovirus exposure and HLA in healthy donors. Primers for the PCR totalled 60 Vbeta and 13 Jbeta. Only in-frame clones appear in the TCRdb table, and some are missing; sequencing was by immunoSEQ multiplex PCR. Of some 200,000 clones listed, around 86% were seen once; the top ten hold approximately 0.74%. Losses at the gene ends were 1 base for V and 8 bases for J; bases not matched to a gene: 20. CDR3 length: 17 residues. Per the germline V gene, CDR1 is GTSNPN and CDR2 is SVGIG (reference sequence). Study-level findings and limits: Among the sequence variants, a highly shared cluster was likely an artifact of sequencing. Immune exposure data for these donors was limited to CMV serostatus. Among CMV-associated TCR beta chains, most appeared HLA-restricted in a later analysis. The listing of roughly 160 TCR beta chains classed them as cytomegalovirus-associated.

Sequenced sample: PBMCs. V gene TRBV30 combines with J gene TRBJ2-7; 7 bases fit TRBD1. This clonotype was obtained from a woman aged 18-29 years in good health and CMV-seronegative. CDR3 loop: CAWSGPAPRGIEFKQYF. The CDR3 DNA sequence: TGTGCCTGGAGTGGCCCCGCCCCCAGGGGGATAGAGTTTAAGCAGTACTTC.